This T cell receptor (beta chain) comes out of a study of T cell responses to AZD1222 COVID-19 vaccine. Generated by immunoSEQ multiplex PCR, the TCRdb table keeps only in-frame clones and is missing some. The table shows about 99,000 clones, with approximately 93% occurring only once. Notes on this clone: Its antigen is not known.

The CDR3 extends over 13 amino acids. Trimming took off 6 bases at V and 3 bases at J, with 12 bases between the two ends. Germline V lookup: CDR1 LNHDA, CDR2 SQIVND (reference sequence). Notes on the study in general: A mostly white British donor set with more females was recruited, and clonal diversity was possibly underestimated.

The receptor comes from an adult who received the AZD1222 COVID-19 vaccine. The rearrangement uses TRBV19 and TRBJ2-7, with TRBD1 as a possible D gene (5 bases). This specimen was peripheral blood, taken 28 days after the second AZD1222 dose. The CDR3 protein is CASRERGDYEQYF. DNA of the CDR3: TGTGCCAGTAGGGAAAGGGGTGACTACGAGCAGTACTTC.